This TCR beta chain came from a study of T cells after yellow fever vaccination. Study findings and constraints: Post-booster reappearance was seen for most primary-vaccination clones (about 96% CD4, around 90% CD8).

Via MiXCR, TCRdb re-called the 5' RACE reads, giving one row per CDR3 protein. The sample records some 320,000 distinct CDR3 sequences, about 4% being singletons. As for this clonotype: Its matching antigen is unknown.

The germline V gene encodes CDR1 MDHEN and CDR2 SYDVKM. Trimming shortened V by 5 bases and J by 8 bases, and 9 bases separated the two germline ends. The CDR3 totals 11 residues. The V gene is TRBV28, the J gene TRBJ2-5; D call uncertain. Sequencing used PBMCs, obtained 5 days after the yellow fever booster vaccination. The origin of this receptor is a man between 18 and 35 years old who received the YFV17D yellow fever vaccine. The CDR3 DNA sequence: TGTGCCAGCAGTCTCCAGAGAACCCAGTACTTC. Translation gives CASSLQRTQYF.